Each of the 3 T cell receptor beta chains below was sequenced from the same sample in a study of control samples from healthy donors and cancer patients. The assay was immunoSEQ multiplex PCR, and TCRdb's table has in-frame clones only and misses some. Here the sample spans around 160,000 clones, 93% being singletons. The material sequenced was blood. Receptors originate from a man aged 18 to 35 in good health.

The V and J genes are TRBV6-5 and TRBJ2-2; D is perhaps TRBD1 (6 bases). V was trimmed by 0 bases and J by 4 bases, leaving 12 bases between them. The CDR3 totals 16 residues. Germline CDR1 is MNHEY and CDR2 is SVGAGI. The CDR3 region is CASSYSSGAGTGELFF. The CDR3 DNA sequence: TGTGCCAGCAGTTACTCATCAGGGGCGGGCACCGGGGAGCTGTTTTTT.

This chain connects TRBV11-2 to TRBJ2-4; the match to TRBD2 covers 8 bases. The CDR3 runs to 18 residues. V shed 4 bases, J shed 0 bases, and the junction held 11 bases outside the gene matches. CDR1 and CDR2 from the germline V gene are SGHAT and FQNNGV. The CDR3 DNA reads TGTGCCAGCAGCTCAGTCACCGGGACTAGTAAAGCCAAAAACATTCAGTACTTC. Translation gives CASSSVTGTSKAKNIQYF.

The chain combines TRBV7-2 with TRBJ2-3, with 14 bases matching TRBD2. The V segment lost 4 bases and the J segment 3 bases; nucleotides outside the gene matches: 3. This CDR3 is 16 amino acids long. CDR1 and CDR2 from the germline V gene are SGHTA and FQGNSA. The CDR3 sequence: CASSSGLAGGTDTQYF. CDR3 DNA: TGTGCCAGCAGCTCCGGACTAGCGGGGGGAACAGATACGCAGTATTTT. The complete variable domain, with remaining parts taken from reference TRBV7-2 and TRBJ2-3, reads GAGVSQSPSNKVTEKGKDVELRCDPISGHTALYWYRQSLGQGLEFLIYFQGNSAPDKSGLPSDRFSAERTGGSVSTLTIQRTQQEDSAVYLCASSSGLAGGTDTQYFGPGTRLTVL.